Listed below are T cell receptor beta chains from one sample, sequenced in a study of blood T cell repertoires in COVID-19. Repertoires were generated with immunoSEQ multiplex PCR, while TCRdb's copy carries only in-frame clones and drops some. This sample has approximately 67,000 clones, with less than 85% found just once. Sample: peripheral blood. Receptors originate from a man aged 55 to 70 with acute or convalescent COVID-19. Both conserved end residues are part of each CDR3. The D gene is left open where the match is weak. Clone sizes are given selectively: once, few, many, or a class where the clone is expanded.

clone_size: -
j_call: TRBJ2-7
v_call: TRBV7-2
d_call: -
cdr3_nt: TGTGCCAGCAGCTTAGATGGTGGGACTGGCTCCTACGAGCAGTACTTC
cdr3_aa: CASSLDGGTGSYEQYF

clone_size: -
j_call: TRBJ2-1
v_call: TRBV5-4
d_call: -
cdr3_nt: TGTGCCAGCAGCTCCCAGAACAATGAGCAGTTCTTC
cdr3_aa: CASSSQNNEQFF

clone_size: -
j_call: TRBJ1-1
v_call: TRBV2
d_call: TRBD1
cdr3_nt: TGTGCCAGCCTGGGAGGTGGGACAGAGGATGTCGAAGCTTTCTTT
cdr3_aa: CASLGGGTEDVEAFF

clone_size: -
j_call: TRBJ2-1
v_call: TRBV11-3
d_call: TRBD2
cdr3_nt: TGTGCCAGCAGCTCTTTAGCGGGGGGGCGTAATGAGCAGTTCTTC
cdr3_aa: CASSSLAGGRNEQFF

clone_size: -
j_call: TRBJ2-1
v_call: TRBV30
d_call: TRBD1
cdr3_nt: TGTGCCGTGATACGGGACAGCCTCTCCTACAATGAGCAGTTCTTC
cdr3_aa: CAVIRDSLSYNEQFF

clone_size: few
j_call: TRBJ1-3
v_call: TRBV5-1
d_call: -
cdr3_nt: TGCGCCAGCAGCTCGGGTGGATCTGGGGGAAACACCATATATTTT
cdr3_aa: CASSSGGSGGNTIYF

clone_size: -
j_call: TRBJ1-2
v_call: TRBV7-2
d_call: -
cdr3_nt: TGTGCCAGCAGGGAGGACGCCTCCCTCAACTATGGCTACACCTTC
cdr3_aa: CASREDASLNYGYTF

clone_size: -
j_call: TRBJ2-3
v_call: TRBV5-5
d_call: -
cdr3_nt: TGTGCCAGCAGCTTACAAAATACGCAGTATTTT
cdr3_aa: CASSLQNTQYF

clone_size: -
j_call: TRBJ1-4
v_call: TRBV9
d_call: -
cdr3_nt: TGTGCCAGCAGCCCGCGGGACCAACCCGCAACTAATGAAAAACTGTTTTTT
cdr3_aa: CASSPRDQPATNEKLFF

clone_size: -
j_call: TRBJ2-1
v_call: TRBV5-1
d_call: -
cdr3_nt: TGCGCCAGCAGCCTCGGGACACAGTCCTACAATGAGCAGTTCTTC
cdr3_aa: CASSLGTQSYNEQFF

clone_size: -
j_call: TRBJ1-4
v_call: TRBV14
d_call: -
cdr3_nt: TGTGCCAGCAGCCAACAGGGGTTGAAAAAACTGTTTTTT
cdr3_aa: CASSQQGLKKLFF

clone_size: few
j_call: TRBJ1-2
v_call: TRBV24-1
d_call: TRBD1
cdr3_nt: TGTGCCACCAGTGATCCCCGAGACCCCAGACAGGGGGAGAACTATGGCTACACCTTC
cdr3_aa: CATSDPRDPRQGENYGYTF

clone_size: -
j_call: TRBJ2-7
v_call: TRBV6-2/TRBV6-3
d_call: TRBD1
cdr3_nt: TGTGCCAGCAGTTACTCCCGGGGACAGGGAGTATTGTACGAGCAGTACTTC
cdr3_aa: CASSYSRGQGVLYEQYF

clone_size: -
j_call: TRBJ1-2
v_call: TRBV6-5
d_call: -
cdr3_nt: TGTGCCAGCAGTCCGGTGGGCAGAGCTAACTATGGCTACACCTTC
cdr3_aa: CASSPVGRANYGYTF

clone_size: -
j_call: TRBJ1-2
v_call: TRBV25-1
d_call: -
cdr3_nt: TGTGCCAGCAGTGAAAGACAACACTATGGCTACACCTTC
cdr3_aa: CASSERQHYGYTF

clone_size: few
j_call: TRBJ2-5
v_call: TRBV10-3
d_call: TRBD1
cdr3_nt: TGTGCCTCTAGCGGGACAGGGGGTGGAGAGACCCAGTACTTC
cdr3_aa: CASSGTGGGETQYF

clone_size: -
j_call: TRBJ2-5
v_call: TRBV11-1
d_call: -
cdr3_nt: TGTGCCAGCAACCCCGTAACAGGGTCCCAAGAGACCCAGTACTTC
cdr3_aa: CASNPVTGSQETQYF

clone_size: -
j_call: TRBJ2-2
v_call: TRBV10-2
d_call: TRBD1
cdr3_nt: TGCGCCAGCATTTGGACAGGGGGCCGGACCGGGGAGCTGTTTTTT
cdr3_aa: CASIWTGGRTGELFF

clone_size: -
j_call: TRBJ2-2
v_call: TRBV2
d_call: -
cdr3_nt: TGTGCCAGCAGTGAAGTCTCCAGGGGGGCCGGGGAGCTGTTTTTT
cdr3_aa: CASSEVSRGAGELFF

clone_size: few
j_call: TRBJ2-5
v_call: TRBV18
d_call: -
cdr3_nt: TGTGCCAGCTCACCACAACAGCAAGAGACCCAGTACTTC
cdr3_aa: CASSPQQQETQYF

clone_size: -
j_call: TRBJ1-1
v_call: TRBV6-2/TRBV6-3
d_call: TRBD1
cdr3_nt: TGTGCCAGCAGTTACTCGCAGACAGGGGTGAACACTGAAGCTTTCTTT
cdr3_aa: CASSYSQTGVNTEAFF

clone_size: -
j_call: TRBJ1-6
v_call: TRBV2
d_call: TRBD1
cdr3_nt: TGTGCCAGCAACCCAACCACAGGGGGCAATTCACCCCTCCACTTT
cdr3_aa: CASNPTTGGNSPLHF

clone_size: -
j_call: TRBJ1-1
v_call: TRBV5-1
d_call: -
cdr3_nt: TGCGCCAGCAGCTGGGAGCCTTATCTGAACACTGAAGCTTTCTTT
cdr3_aa: CASSWEPYLNTEAFF

clone_size: -
j_call: TRBJ2-7
v_call: TRBV2
d_call: TRBD1
cdr3_nt: TGTGCCAGCAAAGCCCGGACAGGGGATCACGAGCAGTACTTC
cdr3_aa: CASKARTGDHEQYF

clone_size: few
j_call: TRBJ2-1
v_call: TRBV5-5
d_call: TRBD2
cdr3_nt: TGTGCCAGCAGCTGGAGCTCCGGGACTAGCGGGGGAGTTTTTAATGAGCAGTTCTTC
cdr3_aa: CASSWSSGTSGGVFNEQFF

clone_size: -
j_call: TRBJ1-6
v_call: TRBV4-2
d_call: TRBD1
cdr3_nt: TGTGCCAGCAGCCAACGGGACAGAGGGGCTTCACCCCTCCACTTT
cdr3_aa: CASSQRDRGASPLHF

clone_size: once
j_call: TRBJ2-1
v_call: TRBV5-1
d_call: TRBD1
cdr3_nt: TGCGCCAGCAGCTCCACCGGGACAGGGCGGGACAATGAGCAGTTCTTC
cdr3_aa: CASSSTGTGRDNEQFF

clone_size: -
j_call: TRBJ1-1
v_call: TRBV10-1
d_call: TRBD1
cdr3_nt: TGCGCCAGCAGTGGGGGACCGAAAGAAAAGACAGGGACTGAAGCTTTCTTT
cdr3_aa: CASSGGPKEKTGTEAFF

clone_size: few
j_call: TRBJ2-1
v_call: TRBV3-1/TRBV3-2
d_call: TRBD2
cdr3_nt: TGTGCCAGCAGCCAGAGGCGGGGGGGCAGCCGTACGTATGAGCAGTTCTTC
cdr3_aa: CASSQRRGGSRTYEQFF

clone_size: -
j_call: TRBJ2-7
v_call: TRBV7-9
d_call: TRBD2
cdr3_nt: TGTGCCAGCAGCCACCCCCGTGTGGGGCGGGGGGTCCTATCCTACGAGCAGTACTTC
cdr3_aa: CASSHPRVGRGVLSYEQYF

clone_size: -
j_call: TRBJ1-4
v_call: TRBV4-1
d_call: TRBD1
cdr3_nt: TGCGCCAGCAGCCAAGTAATACTAAAGACAGGGGGGGAAAAACTGTTTTTT
cdr3_aa: CASSQVILKTGGEKLFF

clone_size: -
j_call: TRBJ2-7
v_call: TRBV6-5
d_call: -
cdr3_nt: TGTGCCAGCACCCCAGGTGGAGGGAAACCCTACGAGCAGTACTTC
cdr3_aa: CASTPGGGKPYEQYF

clone_size: -
j_call: TRBJ1-6
v_call: TRBV10-3
d_call: -
cdr3_nt: TGTGCCATCAGTGGGCAACAGGATAATTCACCCCTCCACTTT
cdr3_aa: CAISGQQDNSPLHF

clone_size: -
j_call: TRBJ1-2
v_call: TRBV18
d_call: -
cdr3_nt: TGTGCCAGCTCACAGGGAGTCGGAGGCTACACCTTC
cdr3_aa: CASSQGVGGYTF

clone_size: -
j_call: TRBJ2-1
v_call: TRBV7-2
d_call: TRBD2
cdr3_nt: TGTGCCAGCAGCCACCCGTCTAGCGGGGGCTACAATGAGCAGTTCTTC
cdr3_aa: CASSHPSSGGYNEQFF

clone_size: -
j_call: TRBJ1-2
v_call: TRBV5-4
d_call: TRBD1
cdr3_nt: TGTGCCAGCGGCACCGGGACAGGTACTTTTTATGGCTACACCTTC
cdr3_aa: CASGTGTGTFYGYTF

clone_size: -
j_call: TRBJ1-1
v_call: TRBV23-1
d_call: -
cdr3_nt: TGCGCCAGCAGTCGGACAGAGAACCCTGAAGCTTTCTTT
cdr3_aa: CASSRTENPEAFF

clone_size: -
j_call: TRBJ1-2
v_call: TRBV15
d_call: TRBD1
cdr3_nt: TGTGCCACCAGCTCTCATAAGACAGGGGGCTATGGCTACACCTTC
cdr3_aa: CATSSHKTGGYGYTF

clone_size: -
j_call: TRBJ1-1
v_call: TRBV6-5
d_call: -
cdr3_nt: TGTGCCAGCAGAAACAGGGTTTCCACTGAAGCTTTCTTT
cdr3_aa: CASRNRVSTEAFF

clone_size: -
j_call: TRBJ2-2
v_call: TRBV29-1
d_call: TRBD2
cdr3_nt: TGCAGCTCCCGGGGGGACACCGGGGAGCTGTTTTTT
cdr3_aa: CSSRGDTGELFF

clone_size: once
j_call: TRBJ2-3
v_call: TRBV10-3
d_call: -
cdr3_nt: TGTGCCATTCTAATAGCAGATACGCAGTATTTT
cdr3_aa: CAILIADTQYF

clone_size: -
j_call: TRBJ1-3
v_call: TRBV7-9
d_call: -
cdr3_nt: TGTGCCAGCAGCCGGACTGAAGGTGGAAACACCATATATTTT
cdr3_aa: CASSRTEGGNTIYF

clone_size: -
j_call: TRBJ1-2
v_call: TRBV18
d_call: TRBD1
cdr3_nt: TGTGCCAGCTCACCAGGACAGGGACTTGGCTACACCTTC
cdr3_aa: CASSPGQGLGYTF

clone_size: few
j_call: TRBJ2-3
v_call: TRBV24-1
d_call: TRBD2
cdr3_nt: TGTGCCACCAGTGAGGGGGGCCGGACTAGCCCGGATACGCAGTATTTT
cdr3_aa: CATSEGGRTSPDTQYF

clone_size: -
j_call: TRBJ2-3
v_call: TRBV5-1
d_call: TRBD2
cdr3_nt: TGCGCCAGCAGCTTGGGAGCGGGACTTACAGATACGCAGTATTTT
cdr3_aa: CASSLGAGLTDTQYF

clone_size: -
j_call: TRBJ1-4
v_call: TRBV2
d_call: TRBD1
cdr3_nt: TGTGCCAGCAGGACAGGGGGCGGAGGTGAAAAACTGTTTTTT
cdr3_aa: CASRTGGGGEKLFF

clone_size: -
j_call: TRBJ2-5
v_call: TRBV12-3/TRBV12-4
d_call: -
cdr3_nt: TGTGCCAGCAGCTTTGGTCCCATCGGGACCCAGTACTTC
cdr3_aa: CASSFGPIGTQYF

clone_size: -
j_call: TRBJ1-6
v_call: TRBV19
d_call: TRBD1
cdr3_nt: TGTGCCAGTTCCGCAGGGGGCAATAATTCACCCCTCCACTTT
cdr3_aa: CASSAGGNNSPLHF

clone_size: -
j_call: TRBJ2-3
v_call: TRBV4-1
d_call: TRBD2
cdr3_nt: TGCGCCAGCAGCCCCAAGCGGGGGGGCACAGATACGCAGTATTTT
cdr3_aa: CASSPKRGGTDTQYF

clone_size: once
j_call: TRBJ1-2
v_call: TRBV5-6
d_call: TRBD1
cdr3_nt: TGTGCCAGCAGCCCGAGACAGGGGGCAAACTATGGCTACACCTTC
cdr3_aa: CASSPRQGANYGYTF

clone_size: -
j_call: TRBJ1-5
v_call: TRBV6-1
d_call: TRBD1
cdr3_nt: TGTGCCAGCAGTGCCCTAGGAGGGGGCCTCAATCAGCCCCAGCATTTT
cdr3_aa: CASSALGGGLNQPQHF

clone_size: -
j_call: TRBJ1-1
v_call: TRBV18
d_call: TRBD1
cdr3_nt: TGTGCCAGCACCCAACAGGGGGCGGACACTGAAGCTTTCTTT
cdr3_aa: CASTQQGADTEAFF

clone_size: many
j_call: TRBJ2-2
v_call: TRBV4-1
d_call: -
cdr3_nt: TGCGCCAGCAGCCAAGCCCTCGGGGGGCAGAGCACCGGGGAGCTGTTTTTT
cdr3_aa: CASSQALGGQSTGELFF

clone_size: -
j_call: TRBJ1-2
v_call: TRBV3-1/TRBV3-2
d_call: -
cdr3_nt: TGTGCCAGCAGCCAAGGGACTGGAGGCTACACCTTC
cdr3_aa: CASSQGTGGYTF

clone_size: medium-sized
j_call: TRBJ2-1
v_call: TRBV19
d_call: TRBD2
cdr3_nt: TGTGCCAGTAGCTCCGGGACTACATCCTACAATGAGCAGTTCTTC
cdr3_aa: CASSSGTTSYNEQFF